One and the same sample provided the 21 T cell receptor beta chains below, sequenced in a study of T cell changes during pregnancy in multiple sclerosis. Using immunoSEQ multiplex PCR, the repertoire was profiled, and TCRdb retains in-frame clones only, with some absent. The profile shows about 70,000 clones, roughly 91% of them singletons. This material consisted of CD4+ T cells from peripheral blood mononuclear cells, taken after pregnancy. The receptors were gathered from a female donor with multiple sclerosis, enrolled in a pregnancy study.

V and J are TRBV27 and TRBJ2-1, with D tentatively TRBD2 (6 bases). The CDR3 sequence is 14 residues long. CDR1 and CDR2 (germline): MNHEY, SMNVEV (reference sequence). V lost 3 bases and J lost 5, with 11 bases in between. CDR3 in amino acids: CASSFGGDNNEQFF. Here the CDR3 DNA reads TGTGCCAGCAGTTTCGGAGGGGATAACAATGAGCAGTTCTTC.

J is TRBJ1-2 and V is TRBV7-9; a weak D match, TRBD1 (5 bases). Germline assignment: CDR1 SEHNR and CDR2 FQNEAQ (reference sequence). V lost 1 base, J lost 7 bases, and 7 bases lay in between. CDR3 length: 12 residues. The CDR3 DNA is TGTGCCAGCAGCTTAGACAGGTTTGGCTACACCTTC. Its translation: CASSLDRFGYTF.

V gene TRBV9 combines with J gene TRBJ1-1; D is unresolved. The V gene's germline CDR1 is SGDLS and CDR2 YYNGEE. This CDR3 has 13 amino acids. V was shortened by 2 bases and J by 2 bases, with 7 bases between the two germline ends. The CDR3 coding sequence is TGTGCCAGCAGCGTTTCGCGCAACACTGAAGCTTTCTTT. This codes for CASSVSRNTEAFF.

The chain recombines TRBV2 with TRBJ1-5, with TRBD1 as a possible D gene (6 bases). Germline V gives CDR1 SNHLY, CDR2 FYNNEI. V dropped 9 bases and J dropped 3 bases, with 18 bases sitting between them. The CDR3 contains 15 residues. The CDR3 spells CASTILQGYNQPQHF. CDR3 DNA sequence: TGTGCCAGTACAATATTACAGGGTTACAATCAGCCCCAGCATTTT.

The genes are TRBV28 and TRBJ1-5, with 8 bases that match TRBD1. The germline V gene encodes CDR1 MDHEN and CDR2 SYDVKM. Unmatched junction bases numbered 7, after V lost 4 bases and J lost 5 bases. The CDR3 runs 15 residues. This CDR3 is CASSSGQGRDQPQHF. The CDR3 DNA is TGTGCCAGCAGTTCAGGACAGGGACGGGATCAGCCCCAGCATTTT.

This sequence joins TRBV30 and TRBJ1-1; D perhaps matches TRBD1 (5 bases). CDR1 GTSNPN and CDR2 SVGIG come from the germline V gene (reference sequence). V was cut by 3 bases and J by 5 bases, with 13 bases left in between. This CDR3 contains 13 residues. The CDR3 coding sequence is TGTGCCTGGAGCCCACATAGGGGAACTGAAGCTTTCTTT. Its translation: CAWSPHRGTEAFF.

The genes are TRBV9 and TRBJ1-6; 8 nucleotides align to TRBD1. The ends lost 0 bases at V and 10 bases at J; junction bases unmatched: 6. This CDR3 is 15 amino acids long. The germline V gene encodes CDR1 SGDLS and CDR2 YYNGEE. CDR3 bases: TGTGCCAGCAGCGTAGACGACAGGGGAAACTCACCCCTCCACTTT. Residues: CASSVDDRGNSPLHF.

The chain combines TRBV29-1 with TRBJ1-1; D may be TRBD1 (6 bases). Trimming removed 3 bases from V and 1 base from J, with 9 bases in between. Germline CDR1 SQVTM, CDR2 ANQGSEA. This CDR3 has 13 amino acids. CDR3 coding DNA: TGCAGCGTTGACAGGGGCGGGAACACTGAAGCTTTCTTT. Amino acid sequence: CSVDRGGNTEAFF.

In DNA form, the CDR3 reads TGTGCCAGCAGTGAGGGACTAGCGGGAGGCCGAAAAGAGACCCAGTACTTC. This encodes CASSEGLAGGRKETQYF. This sequence joins TRBV6-1 and TRBJ2-5; 15 nucleotides line up with TRBD2. There are 17 residues in the CDR3. With 3 bases clipped from V and 3 bases from J, the junction kept 5 bases outside the gene matches. CDR1 MNHNS and CDR2 SASEGT come from the germline V gene.

This chain connects TRBV15 to TRBJ1-1, with D perhaps TRBD1 (6 bases). The CDR3 contains 17 residues. The V end lost 5 bases, the J end lost 4 bases, and 23 bases lay between the germline ends. The germline V gene has CDR1 LNHNV and CDR2 YYDKDF (reference sequence). For the CDR3, the DNA is TGTGCCACCAGCGTCGGAGGTACAGGGAGTTTCGGCACTGAAGCTTTCTTT. Its translation is CATSVGGTGSFGTEAFF.

A single count supports this clone. This chain links TRBV25-1 with TRBJ1-5; D uncertain. V lost 3 bases, J lost 4 bases, and 10 bases lay in between. The germline V gene encodes CDR1 MGHDK and CDR2 SYGVNS. The CDR3 has 14 amino acids. CDR3 residues: CASSEPGNNQPQHF. For the CDR3, the DNA is TGTGCCAGCAGTGAGCCAGGTAATAATCAGCCCCAGCATTTT.

The rearrangement joins TRBV29-1 to TRBJ2-3; perhaps TRBD2 as D (5 bases). Germline-derived CDR1 and CDR2 are SQVTM and ANQGSEA. The CDR3 contains 13 residues. Trimming cost V 6 bases and J 0 bases, with 10 bases left between them. In nucleotides, the CDR3 is TGCAGCGTGGAGGTATCTAGCACAGATACGCAGTATTTT. Translated, it gives CSVEVSSTDTQYF.

V is TRBV29-1 and J is TRBJ2-7, with a weak D call TRBD2 (6 bases). Deletions cut 4 bases from V and 1 base from J, with 11 bases between. The CDR3 has 13 amino acids. Germline lookup yields CDR1 SQVTM and CDR2 ANQGSEA. The CDR3 coding sequence is TGCAGCGTTGCTACGGAGGGTTCCTACGAGCAGTACTTC. As protein: CSVATEGSYEQYF.

In this sample, this clone turned up once. The rearrangement uses TRBV5-1 and TRBJ1-1; a possible D gene is TRBD1 (6 bases). Trimming removed 3 bases from V and 5 bases from J, with 17 bases in between. Germline CDR1 is SGHRS and CDR2 is YFSETQ. This CDR3 comprises 15 residues. CDR3 region: CASSSRVGQGTEAFF. The CDR3 DNA reads TGCGCCAGCAGCTCCAGAGTGGGCCAGGGGACTGAAGCTTTCTTT.

The chain is built from TRBV7-2 and TRBJ1-5, with 9 bases lining up with TRBD1. CDR1 and CDR2 from the germline V gene are SGHTA and FQGNSA. There are 18 residues in the CDR3. J gave up 7 bases and V 4 bases, and 17 bases lay outside the gene matches. CDR3 region: CASSSRWDRVWGGQPQHF. As DNA, the CDR3 is TGTGCCAGCAGCTCAAGGTGGGACAGGGTGTGGGGCGGACAGCCCCAGCATTTT.

The chain combines TRBV19 with TRBJ1-4; no firm D call. The V end was cut by 3 bases, the J end by 10 bases, with 21 bases between. The length of the CDR3 is 16 residues. Germline V gene lookup returns CDR1 LNHDA and CDR2 SQIVND (reference sequence). CDR3 residues: CASSILLGDSMGKLFF. The CDR3 DNA is TGTGCCAGTAGTATTTTGTTGGGAGATTCTATGGGAAAACTGTTTTTT.

This clone was counted once. V usage is TRBV2 and J usage is TRBJ1-5; the D gene is possibly TRBD1 (6 bases). The CDR3 runs to 15 residues. CDR1 and CDR2 from the germline V gene are SNHLY and FYNNEI. The V end was cut by 1 base, the J end by 2 bases, with 9 bases between. The CDR3 region has the DNA TGTGCCAGCAGTGAAGAGGGGGTTGGCAATCAGCCCCAGCATTTT. Translation gives CASSEEGVGNQPQHF.

The chain links TRBV5-1 to TRBJ1-3; D is unresolved. The V end lost 0 bases, the J end lost 3 bases, and 7 bases lay between the germline ends. The CDR3 sequence is 14 residues long. Per the germline V gene, CDR1 is SGHRS and CDR2 is YFSETQ. CDR3: CASSLALGGNTIYF. The CDR3 DNA reads TGCGCCAGCAGCTTGGCGCTAGGTGGAAACACCATATATTTT.

V and J are TRBV19 and TRBJ1-1, with 7 positions matching TRBD1. V lost 4 bases to trimming and J lost 3 bases; unmatched junction nucleotides: 5. The CDR3 runs 14 residues. Germline CDR1 LNHDA, CDR2 SQIVND (reference sequence). The CDR3 region is CASSRRGLDTEAFF. The CDR3 DNA reads as TGTGCCAGTAGTAGAAGGGGGCTGGACACTGAAGCTTTCTTT.

The chain has TRBV4-1 and TRBJ1-6, with D perhaps TRBD1 (6 bases). Germline V lookup: CDR1 MGHRA, CDR2 YSYEKL. The CDR3 is 15 amino acids. V was clipped by 0 bases and J by 8 bases, with 11 bases between them. The CDR3 nucleotides read TGCGCCAGCAGCCAAGATCTACAGGGAGATTCACCCCTCCACTTT. Amino acids: CASSQDLQGDSPLHF.

This clone was observed a single time. The chain recombines TRBV19 with TRBJ1-2; 10 positions match TRBD1. The V gene end was trimmed by 6 bases and the J gene end by 1 base; junction bases not matched to a gene: 8. Germline CDR1 and CDR2: LNHDA and SQIVND (reference sequence). The CDR3 is made up of 16 amino acids. The CDR3 protein is CASRTVRDRGNYGYTF. Here the CDR3 DNA reads TGTGCCAGTAGGACCGTCAGGGACAGGGGTAACTATGGCTACACCTTC.